The 16 T cell receptor beta chains reported below all come from one sample, sequenced in a study of neoadjuvant anti-PD-1 for oral cavity cancer. Method: immunoSEQ multiplex PCR; TCRdb's copy keeps in-frame clones and lacks some. The repertoire holds roughly 14,000 clones, with 60% to 80% as singletons. Time point indicated: after neoadjuvant nivolumab, at surgical resection. Sequencing used PBMCs, obtained after nivolumab (anti-PD-1) treatment. These receptors all stem from a person between 35 and 79 years old with oral cavity squamous cell carcinoma.

The chain combines TRBV7-8 with TRBJ2-3; 7 bases agree with TRBD2. The CDR3 has 15 amino acids. In germline, CDR1 is SGHVS, CDR2 FQNEAQ. J lost 0 bases, V lost 3 bases, and 3 bases had no gene match. This CDR3 reads CASSFASGSTDTQYF. The CDR3, as DNA: TGTGCCAGCAGCTTTGCTAGCGGAAGCACAGATACGCAGTATTTT.

This clone was observed a few times. The chain links TRBV7-6 to TRBJ1-5; 7 nucleotides agree with TRBD1. The germline V gene has CDR1 SGHVS and CDR2 FNYEAQ. The CDR3 extends over 16 amino acids. J lost 2 bases, V lost 6 bases, and 10 bases had no gene match. CDR3 protein: CASSEGDRAGNQPQHF. The CDR3 DNA reads TGTGCCAGCAGTGAGGGAGACAGGGCGGGCAATCAGCCCCAGCATTTT.

This clone has a handful of counts. As DNA, the CDR3 is TGTGCCAGCAGTGAAGACGGTAACAGGGGAGTTTACAATGAGCAGTTCTTC. Protein sequence: CASSEDGNRGVYNEQFF. This sequence joins TRBV25-1 and TRBJ2-1; TRBD1 agrees at 7 bases. V lost 2 bases to trimming and J lost 4 bases; unmatched junction nucleotides: 11. Germline V CDR1 and CDR2: MGHDK, SYGVNS. This CDR3 has 17 amino acids. The entire variable domain, with the rest obtained from reference TRBV25-1 and TRBJ2-1, is as follows: EADIYQTPRYLVIGTGKKITLECSQTMGHDKMYWYQQDPGMELHLIHYSYGVNSTEKGDLSSESTVSRIRTEHFPLTLESARPSHTSQYLCASSEDGNRGVYNEQFFGPGTRLTVL.

The gene calls are TRBV7-8 and TRBJ2-5, with 15 bases identical to TRBD2. V shed 5 bases and J 4 bases; nucleotides not matched to a gene: 11. The CDR3 runs to 18 residues. The germline CDR1 and CDR2 sequences are SGHVS and FQNEAQ. The CDR3 reads CASSPGLAGGGRRETQYF. DNA for the CDR3: TGTGCCAGCAGCCCCGGACTAGCGGGGGGGGGTCGGCGAGAGACCCAGTACTTC.

The V call is TRBV15, the J call TRBJ1-1; 7 positions match TRBD1. The CDR3 spans 12 residues. Germline V lookup: CDR1 LNHNV, CDR2 YYDKDF (reference sequence). V gave up 5 bases and J gave up 6 bases; unmatched junction bases: 3. The CDR3 loop reads CATSGTGAEAFF. In nucleotides, the CDR3 is TGTGCCACCAGCGGTACAGGGGCTGAAGCTTTCTTT. The full variable domain, completed using reference TRBV15 and TRBJ1-1, is DAMVIQNPRYQVTQFGKPVTLSCSQTLNHNVMYWYQQKSSQAPKLLFHYYDKDFNNEADTPDNFQSRRPNTSFCFLDIRSPGLGDTAMYLCATSGTGAEAFFGQGTRLTVV.

This chain uses TRBV7-6 with TRBJ2-7; tentative D call: TRBD2 (6 bases). The germline gives CDR1 SGHVS, CDR2 FNYEAQ. V lost 5 bases and J 4 bases, leaving 21 bases between the germline ends. This CDR3 contains 16 residues. In DNA, the CDR3 is TGTGCCAGCAGCGAAGGTGGGCACGGAGGGTTATACGAGCAGTACTTC. This codes for CASSEGGHGGLYEQYF.

V is TRBV9 and J is TRBJ2-1; D is undetermined. The V gene lost 3 bases and the J gene lost 2 bases, with 9 bases spanning the gap. Germline assignment: CDR1 SGDLS and CDR2 YYNGEE. There are 14 residues in the CDR3. The CDR3 bases are TGTGCCAGCAGCGACGATGGTACCTACAATGAGCAGTTCTTC. Amino acid sequence: CASSDDGTYNEQFF.

V is TRBV5-1 and J is TRBJ2-5; D perhaps matches TRBD2 (5 bases). The CDR3 extends over 14 amino acids. Trimming took off 5 bases at V and 6 bases at J, with 17 bases between the two ends. CDR1 is SGHRS, CDR2 YFSETQ, per germline. The CDR3 is CASRLVPEGQTQYF. CDR3 nucleotides: TGCGCCAGCAGGCTTGTGCCCGAGGGTCAGACCCAGTACTTC.

The chain employs TRBV7-9 and TRBJ2-7, with unresolved D. The V end lost 2 bases, the J end lost 3 bases, and 11 bases lay between the germline ends. The CDR3 extends over 14 amino acids. Per germline, CDR1 SEHNR and CDR2 FQNEAQ (reference sequence). This chain's CDR3 is CASSLRADRYEQYF. The CDR3 DNA reads TGTGCCAGCAGCTTACGGGCGGACCGCTACGAGCAGTACTTC.

V usage is TRBV5-1 and J usage is TRBJ1-1, with 7 nucleotides matching TRBD1. CDR3 length: 16 residues. Germline CDR1 reads SGHRS; CDR2 reads YFSETQ. J was trimmed by 5 bases and V by 4 bases; bases with no gene match: 14. CDR3 loop: CASSTTGTARLTEAFF. The CDR3 coding sequence is TGCGCCAGCAGCACCACCGGGACAGCGAGGTTAACTGAAGCTTTCTTT.

J is TRBJ2-7 and V is TRBV5-1; tentatively, D is TRBD1 (8 bases). V lost 4 bases and J lost 5, with 16 bases in between. This CDR3 has 14 residues. Germline CDR1 and CDR2: SGHRS and YFSETQ. The CDR3 nucleotides read TGCGCCAGCAGCGGGGGGGACAGGCGCGACGAGCAGTACTTC. This gives the protein CASSGGDRRDEQYF.

This clone has only one observation. In DNA, the CDR3 is TGTGCCATCAGCGCCCAGGGAGGGAAAGCCTACGAGCAGTACTTC. Its protein is CAISAQGGKAYEQYF. The rearrangement links TRBV10-3 to TRBJ2-7; TRBD2 aligns across 7 bases. V was pared by 6 bases and J by 2 bases, with 10 bases of the junction left unmatched. The germline gives CDR1 ENHRY, CDR2 SYGVKD. CDR3 length: 15 amino acids.

The V gene is TRBV19, the J gene TRBJ2-3; 7 bases are shared with TRBD1. The CDR3 totals 15 residues. From germline, CDR1 is LNHDA and CDR2 SQIVND (reference sequence). V dropped 1 base and J dropped 1; count of bases not matched to a gene: 2. In DNA form, the CDR3 reads TGTGCCAGTAGTATAGGACAGGGCGGCACAGATACGCAGTATTTT. Amino acid sequence: CASSIGQGGTDTQYF. Drawing the rest from reference TRBV19 and TRBJ2-3, the complete variable domain is DGGITQSPKYLFRKEGQNVTLSCEQNLNHDAMYWYRQDPGQGLRLIYYSQIVNDFQKGDIAEGYSVSREKKESFPLTVTSAQKNPTAFYLCASSIGQGGTDTQYFGPGTRLTVL.

The chain carries TRBV7-9 and TRBJ2-7; TRBD1 matches 7 bases. This CDR3 spans 15 amino acids. Germline trimming cut 5 bases from V and 3 bases from J; bases unmatched to any gene: 10. The germline CDR1 and CDR2 sequences are SEHNR and FQNEAQ (reference sequence). For the CDR3, the DNA is TGTGCCAGCAGCCCTCGGACAGGAGGAATCTACGAGCAGTACTTC. Translation: CASSPRTGGIYEQYF.

The chain is built from TRBV19 and TRBJ2-3, with TRBD1 matching over 7 bases. V dropped 7 bases and J dropped 3; count of bases not matched to a gene: 4. Germline V gene sequence: CDR1 LNHDA, CDR2 SQIVND (reference sequence). The CDR3 extends over 13 amino acids. The CDR3 nucleotides read TGTGCCAGTAACGACAGGGAAACAGATACGCAGTATTTT. Residues: CASNDRETDTQYF.

The J gene is TRBJ1-1, the V gene TRBV13; no definite D call. The CDR3 consists of 11 residues. The germline gives CDR1 PRHDT, CDR2 FYEKMQ (reference sequence). Trimming removed 3 bases from V and 11 bases from J, with 10 bases in between. As DNA, the CDR3 is TGTGCCAGCAGCTTGAGACGGAGGGCTTTCTTT. Encoded protein: CASSLRRRAFF.